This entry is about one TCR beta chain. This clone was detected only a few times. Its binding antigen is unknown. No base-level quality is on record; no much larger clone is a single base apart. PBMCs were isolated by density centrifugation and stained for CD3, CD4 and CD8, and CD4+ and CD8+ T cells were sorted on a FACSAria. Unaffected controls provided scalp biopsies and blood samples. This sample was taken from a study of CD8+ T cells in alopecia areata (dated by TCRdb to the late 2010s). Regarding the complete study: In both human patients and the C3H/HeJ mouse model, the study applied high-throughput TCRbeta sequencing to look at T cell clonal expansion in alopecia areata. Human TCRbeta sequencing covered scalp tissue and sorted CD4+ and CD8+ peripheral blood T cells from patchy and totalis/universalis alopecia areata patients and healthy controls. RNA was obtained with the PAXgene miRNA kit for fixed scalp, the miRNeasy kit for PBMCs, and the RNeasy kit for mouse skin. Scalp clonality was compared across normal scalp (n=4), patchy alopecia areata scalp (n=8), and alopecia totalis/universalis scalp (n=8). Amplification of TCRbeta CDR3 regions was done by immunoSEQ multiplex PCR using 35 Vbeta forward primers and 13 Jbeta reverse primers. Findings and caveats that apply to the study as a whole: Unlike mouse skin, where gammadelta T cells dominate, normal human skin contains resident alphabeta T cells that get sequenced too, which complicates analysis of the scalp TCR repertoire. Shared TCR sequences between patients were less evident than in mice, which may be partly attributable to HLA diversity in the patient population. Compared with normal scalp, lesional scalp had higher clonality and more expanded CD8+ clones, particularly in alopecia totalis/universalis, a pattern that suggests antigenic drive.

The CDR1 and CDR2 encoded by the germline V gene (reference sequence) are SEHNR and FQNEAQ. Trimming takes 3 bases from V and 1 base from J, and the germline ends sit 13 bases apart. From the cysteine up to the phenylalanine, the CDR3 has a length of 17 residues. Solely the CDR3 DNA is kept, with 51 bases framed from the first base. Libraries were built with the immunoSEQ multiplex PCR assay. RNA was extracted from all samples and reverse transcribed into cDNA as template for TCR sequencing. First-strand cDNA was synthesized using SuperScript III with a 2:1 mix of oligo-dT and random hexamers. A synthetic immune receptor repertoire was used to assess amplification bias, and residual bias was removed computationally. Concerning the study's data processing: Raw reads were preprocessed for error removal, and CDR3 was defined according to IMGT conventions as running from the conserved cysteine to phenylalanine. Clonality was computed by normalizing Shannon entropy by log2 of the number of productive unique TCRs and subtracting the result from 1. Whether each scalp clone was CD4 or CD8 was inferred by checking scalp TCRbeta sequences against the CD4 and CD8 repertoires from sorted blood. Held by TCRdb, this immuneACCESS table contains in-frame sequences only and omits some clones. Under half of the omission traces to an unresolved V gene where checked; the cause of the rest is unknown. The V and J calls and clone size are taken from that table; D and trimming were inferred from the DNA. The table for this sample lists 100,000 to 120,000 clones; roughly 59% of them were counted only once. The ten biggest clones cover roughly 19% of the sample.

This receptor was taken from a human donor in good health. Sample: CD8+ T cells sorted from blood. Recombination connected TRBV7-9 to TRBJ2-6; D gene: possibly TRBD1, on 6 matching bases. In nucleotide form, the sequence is TGTGCCAGCAGCTTCCCAGGGGCTTGGTCTGGGGCCAACGTCCTGACTTTC. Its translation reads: CASSFPGAWSGANVLTF.